This T cell receptor beta chain was documented in a study of neurological immune-mediated disorders. MiXCR, run by TCRdb on the 5' RACE reads, gives a single entry per CDR3 protein. The sample carries around 64,000 distinct CDR3 sequences, 2.5% to 4% recorded once. This clonotype was detected ten times or more. This CDR3 is built from 15 residues. The V gene lost 4 bases and the J gene lost 1 base, with 12 bases spanning the gap. Germline lookup yields CDR1 LGHNA and CDR2 YNFKEQ. This receptor was identified in a woman in her 50s with multiple sclerosis. This chain joins TRBV4-2 and TRBJ2-3; D is possibly TRBD1 or TRBD2 (5 bases each). Sequencing was done on a sample of PBMCs. The CDR3 loop reads CASSLRDRGTDTQYF. The CDR3 region has the DNA TGTGCCAGCAGCCTACGGGACCGCGGCACAGATACGCAGTATTTT.